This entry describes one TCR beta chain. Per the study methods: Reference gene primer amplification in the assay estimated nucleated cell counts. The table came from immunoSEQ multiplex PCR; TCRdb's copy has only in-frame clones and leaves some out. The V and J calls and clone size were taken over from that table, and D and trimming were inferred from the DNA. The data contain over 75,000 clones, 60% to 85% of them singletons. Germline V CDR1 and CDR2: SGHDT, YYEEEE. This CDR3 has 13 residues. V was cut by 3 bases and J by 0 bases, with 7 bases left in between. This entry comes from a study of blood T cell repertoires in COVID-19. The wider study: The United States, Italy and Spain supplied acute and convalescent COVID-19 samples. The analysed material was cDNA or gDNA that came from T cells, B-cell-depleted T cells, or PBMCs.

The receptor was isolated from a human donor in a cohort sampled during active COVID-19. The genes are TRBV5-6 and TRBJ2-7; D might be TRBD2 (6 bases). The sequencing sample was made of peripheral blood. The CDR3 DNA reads TGTGCCAGCAGCTACGGGAGCTCCTACGAGCAGTACTTC. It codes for CASSYGSSYEQYF.